This T cell receptor beta chain was retrieved from a study of T cell changes during pregnancy in multiple sclerosis. The data were produced by immunoSEQ multiplex PCR, yet TCRdb's version contains in-frame clones alone and is incomplete. Among 100,000 to 150,000 clones, approximately 94% were seen once, and the ten largest hold approximately 6.2%. This TCR came from a female donor with multiple sclerosis, enrolled in a pregnancy study. The sequences come from peripheral blood, collected before pregnancy.

CDR3 region: CASSPLSTVNTEAFF. The DNA for the CDR3 is TGTGCCAGCTCACCCCTTTCAACGGTGAACACTGAAGCTTTCTTT. The V call is TRBV18, the J call TRBJ1-1; D not certain. Trimming removed 3 bases at V and 0 bases at J, with 11 bases between. The CDR3 spans 15 residues. The germline V gene encodes CDR1 KGHSH and CDR2 LQKENI.